Listed below are T cell receptor beta chains from one sample, sequenced in a study of T cell responses to AZD1222 COVID-19 vaccine. Generated by immunoSEQ multiplex PCR, the TCRdb table keeps only in-frame clones and is missing some. The sample has 68,000 or so clones, about 80% seen once. This material consisted of peripheral blood, taken on day 0 of AZD1222 vaccination. These receptor sequences come from an adult in good health. CDR3s include the opening cysteine and the closing phenylalanine or tryptophan. A D gene is named only where the DNA matches it firmly. Clone size is shown for a subset of rows, as once, few, many or a class of expanded clone.

J gene	D gene	V gene	clone size	CDR3 protein	CDR3 DNA
TRBJ2-1	TRBD1	TRBV30	once	CAWETGTGSFEQFF	TGTGCCTGGGAAACCGGGACAGGTTCCTTTGAGCAGTTCTTC
TRBJ2-1	.	TRBV28	.	CASMRSRWQFF	TGTGCCAGCATGCGATCACGGTGGCAGTTCTTC
TRBJ2-3	.	TRBV7-9	.	CAGAGGTDTQYF	TGTGCCGGCGCAGGGGGCACAGATACGCAGTATTTT
TRBJ1-3	.	TRBV25-1	.	CASSDGNSGNTIYF	TGTGCCAGCAGCGACGGAAACTCTGGAAACACCATATATTTT
TRBJ2-5	.	TRBV28	.	CASSSPGIASKETQYF	TGTGCCAGCAGTTCGCCGGGCATAGCGTCTAAAGAGACCCAGTACTTC
TRBJ1-1	.	TRBV12-3/TRBV12-4	few	CASTLQGFAEAFF	TGTGCCAGCACTCTACAGGGCTTCGCTGAAGCTTTCTTT
TRBJ2-5	.	TRBV7-9	.	CASSPGYETQYF	TGTGCCAGCAGCCCAGGGTACGAGACCCAGTACTTC
TRBJ2-7	.	TRBV18	.	CASSPGYEQYF	TGTGCCAGCTCACCTGGATACGAGCAGTACTTC
TRBJ1-1	.	TRBV21-1	few	CASRTTGQGLMNTEAFF	TGTGCCAGCCGGACGACGGGACAGGGGCTGATGAACACTGAAGCTTTCTTT
TRBJ2-5	.	TRBV5-1	.	CASSFSAGTETQYF	TGCGCCAGCAGCTTTTCTGCGGGGACAGAGACCCAGTACTTC
TRBJ2-7	.	TRBV18	.	CASSPRGFSYEQYF	TGTGCCAGCTCACCAAGGGGCTTCTCCTACGAGCAGTACTTC
TRBJ2-1	.	TRBV6-2/TRBV6-3	.	CASSYSAYEQFF	TGTGCCAGCAGTTATTCCGCCTACGAGCAGTTCTTC
TRBJ2-2	.	TRBV5-5	.	CAMIRGPRTDTGELFF	TGTGCCATGATACGGGGCCCTCGCACGGACACCGGGGAGCTGTTTTTT
TRBJ2-3	TRBD2	TRBV19	.	CASTFLGLAGFTQYF	TGTGCCAGTACCTTTCTCGGACTAGCGGGGTTTACGCAGTATTTT
TRBJ2-7	.	TRBV19	few	CASRARIGERTSSYEQYF	TGTGCCAGTAGAGCGCGTATAGGCGAGAGAACCAGCTCCTACGAGCAGTACTTC
TRBJ2-7	.	TRBV18	.	CASSPRGRSSYEQYF	TGTGCCAGCTCACCTCGGGGACGGAGCTCCTACGAGCAGTACTTC
TRBJ2-3	TRBD2	TRBV11-2	.	CASSLDQPGTSGTDTQYF	TGTGCCAGCAGCTTAGATCAGCCCGGGACTAGCGGCACAGATACGCAGTATTTT
TRBJ2-7	.	TRBV7-8	few	CASSLKGGRTVYEQYF	TGTGCCAGCAGCCTGAAGGGGGGCAGGACCGTCTACGAGCAGTACTTC
TRBJ2-3	.	TRBV28	.	CASSLQPYTDTQYF	TGTGCCAGCAGTTTACAACCCTACACAGATACGCAGTATTTT
TRBJ2-7	.	TRBV27	.	CASSGPGVRHYEQYF	TGTGCCAGCAGTGGTCCGGGGGTCCGCCACTACGAGCAGTACTTC
TRBJ1-5	.	TRBV28	.	CASRQLNQPQHF	TGTGCCAGTCGACAGTTGAATCAGCCCCAGCATTTT
TRBJ1-2	.	TRBV30	.	CAWSALRGGYGYTF	TGTGCCTGGAGTGCACTACGAGGGGGGTATGGCTACACCTTC
TRBJ2-3	.	TRBV10-2	once	CASSEPDTQYF	TGCGCCAGCAGTGAACCAGATACGCAGTATTTT
TRBJ2-3	TRBD2	TRBV2	few	CASSDSGGATDTQYF	TGTGCCAGCAGTGACTCGGGGGGGGCCACAGATACGCAGTATTTT
TRBJ2-7	TRBD1	TRBV4-1	.	CASSQDGTGTYEQYF	TGCGCCAGCAGCCAAGATGGGACAGGGACCTACGAGCAGTACTTC
TRBJ1-4	TRBD1	TRBV5-1	.	CASKGQGGPGEKLFF	TGCGCCAGCAAGGGACAGGGAGGGCCTGGGGAAAAACTGTTTTTT
TRBJ2-5	.	TRBV11-2	.	CASSLGVQETQYF	TGTGCCAGCAGCTTAGGGGTACAAGAGACCCAGTACTTC
TRBJ2-1	.	TRBV11-2	few	CASSLVGPQNEQFF	TGTGCCAGCAGCTTGGTTGGCCCTCAGAATGAGCAGTTCTTC
TRBJ1-2	.	TRBV5-1	few	CASSSTGLRGYTF	TGCGCCAGCAGCTCTACAGGGTTGAGAGGCTACACCTTC
TRBJ1-2	TRBD1	TRBV29-1	.	CSVEGQGSYGYTF	TGCAGCGTTGAGGGACAGGGGAGCTATGGCTACACCTTC
TRBJ1-4	.	TRBV19	.	CASTRQTTNEKLFF	TGTGCCAGTACCCGACAGACCACGAATGAAAAACTGTTTTTT
TRBJ2-1	.	TRBV5-1	once	CASSQGQGGLGEQFF	TGCGCCAGCAGCCAAGGGCAGGGGGGTTTAGGGGAGCAGTTCTTC
TRBJ2-5	.	TRBV5-1	.	CASSFQGPPVQETQYF	TGCGCCAGCAGCTTTCAGGGGCCCCCCGTCCAAGAGACCCAGTACTTC
TRBJ1-3	.	TRBV11-2	.	CASSLGGGSGNTIYF	TGTGCCAGCAGCTTAGGGGGGGGTTCTGGAAACACCATATATTTT
TRBJ1-1	TRBD1	TRBV7-9	.	CASLTGGTEAFF	TGTGCCAGCCTTACAGGGGGTACTGAAGCTTTCTTT
TRBJ1-6	TRBD1	TRBV10-3	.	CAISPTGGGTPLHF	TGTGCCATCAGTCCGACAGGGGGGGGTACACCCCTCCACTTT
TRBJ2-7	.	TRBV19	.	CASSIAGTYEQYF	TGTGCCAGTAGTATAGCAGGGACCTACGAGCAGTACTTC
TRBJ2-7	.	TRBV7-8	.	CASSSSSYEQYF	TGTGCCAGCAGCTCTAGCTCCTACGAGCAGTACTTC
TRBJ1-4	.	TRBV11-2	.	CASSFYGGQNEKLFF	TGTGCCAGCAGCTTTTACGGGGGGCAAAACGAAAAACTGTTTTTT
TRBJ1-1	.	TRBV5-1	.	CASSRDGGNTEAFF	TGCGCCAGCAGCCGGGACGGCGGAAACACTGAAGCTTTCTTT
TRBJ1-2	.	TRBV2	.	CASSEGFVYGYTF	TGTGCCAGCAGTGAAGGGTTCGTCTATGGCTACACCTTC
TRBJ1-2	TRBD1	TRBV24-1	.	CATSDFTGTGYGYTF	TGTGCCACCAGTGATTTTACAGGGACAGGGTATGGCTACACCTTC
TRBJ2-5	.	TRBV2	.	CASQDQETQYF	TGTGCCAGCCAAGACCAAGAGACCCAGTACTTC
TRBJ2-3	TRBD1	TRBV9	.	CASSAPSQGGTDTQYF	TGTGCCAGCAGCGCCCCCTCACAGGGGGGCACAGATACGCAGTATTTT
TRBJ2-6	.	TRBV5-4	.	CASSLGAGISSGANVLTF	TGTGCCAGCAGCTTGGGGGCAGGGATCAGCTCTGGGGCCAACGTCCTGACTTTC